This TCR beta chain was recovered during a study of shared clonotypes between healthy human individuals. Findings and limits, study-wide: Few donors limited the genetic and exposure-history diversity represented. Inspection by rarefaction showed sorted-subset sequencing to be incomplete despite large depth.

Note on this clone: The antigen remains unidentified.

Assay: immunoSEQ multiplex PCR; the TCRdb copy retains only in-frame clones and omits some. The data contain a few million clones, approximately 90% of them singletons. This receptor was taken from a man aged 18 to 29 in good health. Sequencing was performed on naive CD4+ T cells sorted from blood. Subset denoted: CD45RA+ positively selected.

In nucleotides, the CDR3 is TGTGCCAGCAGTGAATCGGCGGGAGCGGGCAATGAGCAGTTCTTC. Encoded protein: CASSESAGAGNEQFF. This sequence joins TRBV6-1 and TRBJ2-1, with TRBD2 matching 7 bases. The CDR3 runs to 15 residues. Germline loops: CDR1 MNHNS, CDR2 SASEGT. With 2 bases clipped from V and 6 bases from J, the junction kept 7 bases outside the gene matches.